The sequence of this T cell receptor (beta chain) was determined in a study of blood T cell repertoires in COVID-19 (dated by TCRdb to 2020 to 2022). About the full investigation: Samples covering the acute and convalescent phases of COVID-19 were provided by collaborators in the United States, Italy and Spain. The prospective study material was composed of cDNA or gDNA derived from T cells, B-cell-depleted T cells, or PBMCs. The dataset comprised deeply sampled blood TCRbeta repertoires from subjects exposed to, actively infected with, or recovered from COVID-19. The repertoires were made available in a free public database intended to serve as a resource for research on the immune response to SARS-CoV-2. The samples were drawn from two sources: the first 160 participants of the ongoing ImmuneRACE study, and 1,000 to 1,500 subjects contributed by 6 global collaborators. The sample metadata nearly always contained a de-identified subject ID, COVID-19 status, age in years and sex. Where available, HLA class I and class II types were taken from metadata supplied by the sample provider and were not determined by assay-based typing.

V has 5 bases trimmed and J has 1 base trimmed; junction bases matching no gene number 9. The cysteine opens and the phenylalanine closes a CDR3 of 17 amino acids. Only CDR3 DNA remains: 51 bases, in frame from the first base. For CDR1 and CDR2, the germline V gene lists SNHLY and FYNNEI. Regarding this clone: What this receptor recognizes is not known. No per-base quality is available; no much larger clone lies one base away.

Beyond this particular receptor, the publication reports: Clinical and demographic metadata were provided uncurated, with the amount varying by source and participant.

The immunoSEQ Assay, a bias-controlled multiplex PCR, was used to amplify TCRbeta CDR3 regions from genomic DNA. The paper's data handling went like this. The number of nucleated cells in each sample was estimated by amplification of reference gene primers within the assay. To quantify the absolute abundance of each unique TCRbeta CDR3 rearrangement, sequence reads were collapsed and filtered. For each sample, productive Simpson clonality was calculated by taking the square root of Simpson's diversity index across productive rearrangements. TCRdb's version of the immuneACCESS table is confined to in-frame rearrangements and falls short of the full clone set. An unresolved V gene accounts for under half of the shortfall where checked; the remainder is of unknown origin. V, J and clone size reflect that table, while D and trimming were determined from the DNA. Present in this sample are 250,000 or so clones, roughly 83% of which were seen just once. The ten largest make up approximately 2% of the sample.

In the prospective study, participants were 18 to 89 years old, resided in about two dozen geographic areas of the United States, and were enrolled through a virtual design. Cohort assignment in the prospective study relied on participant-reported clinical history from a screening survey and a study questionnaire. Recovered participants in ImmuneRACE Cohort 3 were defined as having two consecutive negative NP/OP PCR tests, clearance from a healthcare professional, or resolution of symptoms. Each participant in the prospective study had whole blood, serum and a nasopharyngeal or oropharyngeal swab collected by mobile phlebotomists. Prospective study participants could optionally give additional blood draws and questionnaires over a roughly two-month period. Before DNA extraction, blood samples from the prospective study were shipped at room temperature or frozen.

Specimen: PBMCs or T cells enriched from blood (not recorded which). Here the chain combines TRBV2 and TRBJ2-2, with 8 bases aligning to TRBD2. The origin of this receptor is a woman aged 50 to 65 who had recovered from COVID-19. The sequenced DNA: TGTGCCAGCAGTCCCTTTTTGCTAGCGGGGAACACCGGGGAGCTGTTTTTT. Its translation reads: CASSPFLLAGNTGELFF.